The rows below give T cell receptor beta chains drawn from one sample of a study of T-cell memory formation after mild COVID-19. TCRdb fed the 5' RACE reads into MiXCR, producing one record per CDR3 protein. The sample lists about 290,000 distinct CDR3 sequences, approximately 18% occurring once. The material sequenced was PBMCs or a T cell subset sorted from them (not recorded which). These receptors were collected from a man aged 18 to 29 who had mild COVID-19 (a few samples of this study predate the infection). Cell type and time point are not known. The CDR3 runs from the conserved cysteine through the conserved F or W. The order of the fields is D gene, V gene, J gene, clone size, CDR3 DNA, CDR3 protein. The D gene is left open where the match is weak. Not every row has a clone size; where given, it reads once, few, many or a size class.

D: TRBD2; V: TRBV29-1; J: TRBJ2-5; size: -; DNA: TGCAGCGTTGATCGCGGGGGGACGGAGACCCAGTACTTC; CDR3: CSVDRGGTETQYF
D: -; V: TRBV20-1; J: TRBJ1-1; size: few; DNA: TGCAGTGCCAGAAGGGGCACGCACTTGAACACTGAAGCTTTCTTT; CDR3: CSARRGTHLNTEAFF
D: -; V: TRBV20-1; J: TRBJ1-6; size: few; DNA: TGCAGTGCTAGTAGGGGGTGGCAGGGCGACTCCTATAATTCACCCCTCCACTTT; CDR3: CSASRGWQGDSYNSPLHF
D: TRBD2; V: TRBV4-1; J: TRBJ2-5; size: few; DNA: TGCGCCAGCAGCAGAGGACTAGCGGGGCAAGAGACCCAGTACTTC; CDR3: CASSRGLAGQETQYF
D: -; V: TRBV5-1; J: TRBJ2-7; size: -; DNA: TGCGCCAGCAGCGAGTCGGGCCAACCCTACGAGCAGTACTTC; CDR3: CASSESGQPYEQYF
D: TRBD1; V: TRBV4-1; J: TRBJ1-1; size: few; DNA: TGCGCCAGCAGCCGAACAGGGGTCGACACTGAAGCTTTCTTT; CDR3: CASSRTGVDTEAFF
D: -; V: TRBV7-2; J: TRBJ1-2; size: -; DNA: TGTGCCAGCAGCGAGATGACGGTGAAGGGCGGCTACACCTTC; CDR3: CASSEMTVKGGYTF
D: TRBD1; V: TRBV19; J: TRBJ2-3; size: few; DNA: TGTGCCAGTAGTACGAGGGGGCGGTCAGATACGCAGTATTTT; CDR3: CASSTRGRSDTQYF
D: -; V: TRBV15; J: TRBJ2-7; size: -; DNA: TGTGCCACCAGCAGAGTCGGCTACGAGCAGTACTTC; CDR3: CATSRVGYEQYF
D: -; V: TRBV9; J: TRBJ1-4; size: few; DNA: TGTGCCAGCAGCGTCGGAGGGAGGGGTGAAAAACTGTTTTTT; CDR3: CASSVGGRGEKLFF
D: -; V: TRBV20-1; J: TRBJ2-3; size: once; DNA: TGCAGTGCTAGACGGGTTTACACAGATACGCAGTATTTT; CDR3: CSARRVYTDTQYF
D: TRBD2; V: TRBV4-3; J: TRBJ2-1; size: few; DNA: TGCGCCAGCAGCGCTCCCCCGGGACTAAACAATGAGCAGTTCTTC; CDR3: CASSAPPGLNNEQFF
D: TRBD2; V: TRBV9; J: TRBJ2-3; size: many; DNA: TGTGCCAGCAGCGCAGCGGGATCTACAGATACGCAGTATTTT; CDR3: CASSAAGSTDTQYF
D: -; V: TRBV9; J: TRBJ1-2; size: few; DNA: TGTGCCAGCAGCGTAAGGCCTGGGGGTAACTATGGCTACACCTTC; CDR3: CASSVRPGGNYGYTF
D: -; V: TRBV7-6; J: TRBJ2-3; size: many; DNA: TGTGCCAGCAGCTTAGGCCGTCTAGATACGCAGTATTTT; CDR3: CASSLGRLDTQYF
D: -; V: TRBV18; J: TRBJ1-5; size: few; DNA: TGTGCCAGCTCACCAGGACAATACGAGCCCCAGCATTTT; CDR3: CASSPGQYEPQHF
D: -; V: TRBV7-2; J: TRBJ1-5; size: once; DNA: TGTGCCAGCAGCCCAAGGGGGGGCCTCGATGGCCATCAGCCCCAGCATTTT; CDR3: CASSPRGGLDGHQPQHF
D: -; V: TRBV7-3; J: TRBJ2-1; size: few; DNA: TGTGCCAGCAGCCCTCGGGCCCCTACGGGGTCCTACAATGAGCAGTTCTTC; CDR3: CASSPRAPTGSYNEQFF
D: -; V: TRBV7-7; J: TRBJ2-1; size: few; DNA: TGTGCCAGCAGCCAGGGACGGAGCTCCTACAATGAGCAGTTCTTC; CDR3: CASSQGRSSYNEQFF
D: TRBD1; V: TRBV29-1; J: TRBJ1-2; size: -; DNA: TGCAGTAGCCTCGTCCCGGGACAGGGGACCTATGGCTACACCTTC; CDR3: CSSLVPGQGTYGYTF
D: TRBD2; V: TRBV7-2; J: TRBJ2-1; size: few; DNA: TGTGCCAGCAGCCTCTGGGCGGGGGGGCCTAGGAATGAGCAGTTCTTC; CDR3: CASSLWAGGPRNEQFF
D: -; V: TRBV12-3/TRBV12-4; J: TRBJ1-1; size: few; DNA: TGTGCCAGCAGGTTCAGAAGCCCGAACACTGAAGCTTTCTTT; CDR3: CASRFRSPNTEAFF
D: -; V: TRBV5-1; J: TRBJ2-1; size: many; DNA: TGCGCCAGCACAGCCGAGGGACACTCTATCTACAATGAGCAGTTCTTC; CDR3: CASTAEGHSIYNEQFF
D: -; V: TRBV12-3/TRBV12-4; J: TRBJ2-1; size: many; DNA: TGTGCCATTGTAGTGGGGAGCTCCTACAATGAGCAGTTCTTC; CDR3: CAIVVGSSYNEQFF
D: -; V: TRBV7-2; J: TRBJ2-3; size: -; DNA: TGTGCCAGCAGCTTACCCCGGGACTTACCGTTCTGGACAGATACGCAGTATTTT; CDR3: CASSLPRDLPFWTDTQYF
D: TRBD2; V: TRBV7-6; J: TRBJ2-1; size: few; DNA: TGTGCCAGCAGCTTAGGACTAGCGGGAACCTACAATGAGCAGTTCTTC; CDR3: CASSLGLAGTYNEQFF
D: TRBD2; V: TRBV9; J: TRBJ2-3; size: -; DNA: TGTGCCAGCAGCGTAGCCGGGACTAAAACAGATACGCAGTATTTT; CDR3: CASSVAGTKTDTQYF
D: -; V: TRBV7-3; J: TRBJ1-1; size: few; DNA: TGTGCCAGCGGGGAGGCTACGAACACTGAAGCTTTCTTT; CDR3: CASGEATNTEAFF
D: TRBD1; V: TRBV7-9; J: TRBJ2-7; size: few; DNA: TGTGCCAGCAGCTTAGCCGACAGGGGTTTCTACGAGCAGTACTTC; CDR3: CASSLADRGFYEQYF
D: -; V: TRBV29-1; J: TRBJ1-2; size: -; DNA: TGCAGCGTGAGCAGTGGGGGCTACACCTTC; CDR3: CSVSSGGYTF
D: TRBD1; V: TRBV29-1; J: TRBJ2-7; size: few; DNA: TGCAGCGCTGCCGGGACAGGGTTCTACGAGCAGTACTTC; CDR3: CSAAGTGFYEQYF
D: -; V: TRBV12-3/TRBV12-4; J: TRBJ2-1; size: -; DNA: TGTGCCAGCAGTCCCGGGGTGTTACTTGAGCAGTTCTTC; CDR3: CASSPGVLLEQFF
D: -; V: TRBV9; J: TRBJ2-2; size: -; DNA: TGTGCCAGCAGCGGGGAGACCGGGGAGCTGTTTTTT; CDR3: CASSGETGELFF
D: TRBD1; V: TRBV20-1; J: TRBJ1-6; size: -; DNA: TGCAGTGCTAGACCCGGGACAGGGGGCGGATCCCTCCACTTT; CDR3: CSARPGTGGGSLHF
D: TRBD2; V: TRBV28; J: TRBJ2-5; size: -; DNA: TGTGCCAGCAGTTTAGCGGGGGTTACGCAAGAGACCCAGTACTTC; CDR3: CASSLAGVTQETQYF
D: -; V: TRBV19; J: TRBJ2-2; size: -; DNA: TGTGCCAGTAGTTTTACTTGGAAAACCGGGGAGCTGTTTTTT; CDR3: CASSFTWKTGELFF
D: TRBD2; V: TRBV2; J: TRBJ2-7; size: -; DNA: TGTGCCAGCAGCGCCGGACTAGCGAACTACGAGCAGTACTTC; CDR3: CASSAGLANYEQYF
D: -; V: TRBV10-3; J: TRBJ2-7; size: -; DNA: TGTGCCATCCAGCCCGGGAGCTCCTACGAGCAGTACTTC; CDR3: CAIQPGSSYEQYF
D: -; V: TRBV10-3; J: TRBJ2-7; size: -; DNA: TGTGCCATCAGCCTACTAGAGTTTGAGTACGAGCAGTACTTC; CDR3: CAISLLEFEYEQYF
D: -; V: TRBV7-2; J: TRBJ2-5; size: -; DNA: TGTGCCAGCAGCCCCCAGAGTGGGCCGGAGACCCAGTACTTC; CDR3: CASSPQSGPETQYF
D: -; V: TRBV6-2/TRBV6-3; J: TRBJ2-1; size: -; DNA: TGTGCCAGCAGTGAGGGACCGCCCTACAATGAGCAGTTCTTC; CDR3: CASSEGPPYNEQFF
D: TRBD1; V: TRBV4-1; J: TRBJ1-2; size: -; DNA: TGCGCCAGCAGCCAAGCGCGACAGGGGGCTCTGGGCTACACCTTC; CDR3: CASSQARQGALGYTF
D: TRBD1; V: TRBV12-3/TRBV12-4; J: TRBJ1-4; size: -; DNA: TGTGCCAGCAGGGGACAGTTTAATGAAAAACTGTTTTTT; CDR3: CASRGQFNEKLFF
D: TRBD1; V: TRBV12-3/TRBV12-4; J: TRBJ1-2; size: -; DNA: TGTGCCAGCAGTTCCGAAGGGACAGGGGGCTATGGCTACACCTTC; CDR3: CASSSEGTGGYGYTF
D: TRBD2; V: TRBV20-1; J: TRBJ2-5; size: -; DNA: TGCAGTGCGACTCGCACTAGCGGGAGCGAGACCCAGTACTTC; CDR3: CSATRTSGSETQYF
D: TRBD2; V: TRBV2; J: TRBJ2-1; size: -; DNA: TGTGCCAGCATCAGCGAAATAGCGGGGAGATACAATGAGCAGTTCTTC; CDR3: CASISEIAGRYNEQFF
D: -; V: TRBV6-2/TRBV6-3; J: TRBJ1-5; size: few; DNA: TGTGCCAGCAGCCAAAGCCTCGGACAGCCCCAGCATTTT; CDR3: CASSQSLGQPQHF
D: TRBD2; V: TRBV12-3/TRBV12-4; J: TRBJ2-3; size: few; DNA: TGTGCCAGCACCGCCGGACTAGCGGGGGGTCGCACAGATACGCAGTATTTT; CDR3: CASTAGLAGGRTDTQYF
D: -; V: TRBV24-1; J: TRBJ1-4; size: -; DNA: TGTGCCACCAGCAGAGGGGATATAAATGAAAAACTGTTTTTT; CDR3: CATSRGDINEKLFF
D: -; V: TRBV20-1; J: TRBJ1-1; size: few; DNA: TGCAGTGCTAGAGTGGCAGGACCGAACACTGAAGCTTTCTTT; CDR3: CSARVAGPNTEAFF
D: TRBD1; V: TRBV10-3; J: TRBJ1-2; size: few; DNA: TGTGCCATCAGTGGGTGGACAGGGGGAGAAGCTGGCTACACCTTC; CDR3: CAISGWTGGEAGYTF
D: TRBD1; V: TRBV29-1; J: TRBJ2-1; size: many; DNA: TGCAGCGCAAACAGGGGGCGCAATGAGCAGTTCTTC; CDR3: CSANRGRNEQFF
D: -; V: TRBV5-1; J: TRBJ1-5; size: -; DNA: TGCGCCAGCAGCTTGGATGGGGGAGGTCAGCCCCAGCATTTT; CDR3: CASSLDGGGQPQHF
D: -; V: TRBV12-3/TRBV12-4; J: TRBJ2-5; size: many; DNA: TGTGCCAGCAGTCGAGGGGAGACCCAGTACTTC; CDR3: CASSRGETQYF
D: -; V: TRBV28; J: TRBJ2-1; size: -; DNA: TGTGCCAGCGTCACGCAAGCTCCCTACAATGAGCAGTTCTTC; CDR3: CASVTQAPYNEQFF